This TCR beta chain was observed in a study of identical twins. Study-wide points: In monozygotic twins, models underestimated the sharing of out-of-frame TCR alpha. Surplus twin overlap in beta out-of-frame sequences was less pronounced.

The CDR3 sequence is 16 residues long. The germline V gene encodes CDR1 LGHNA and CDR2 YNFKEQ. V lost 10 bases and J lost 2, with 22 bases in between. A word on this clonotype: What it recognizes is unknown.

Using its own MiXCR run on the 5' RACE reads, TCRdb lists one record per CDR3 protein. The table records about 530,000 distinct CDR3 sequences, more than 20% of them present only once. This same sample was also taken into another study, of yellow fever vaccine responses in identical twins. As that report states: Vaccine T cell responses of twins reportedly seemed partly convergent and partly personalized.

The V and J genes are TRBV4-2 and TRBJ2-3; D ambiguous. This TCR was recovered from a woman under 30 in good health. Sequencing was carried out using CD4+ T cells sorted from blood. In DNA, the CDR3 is TGTGCCATGGGCCCCGGGCCCAGATACACCACAGATACGCAGTATTTT. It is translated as CAMGPGPRYTTDTQYF.